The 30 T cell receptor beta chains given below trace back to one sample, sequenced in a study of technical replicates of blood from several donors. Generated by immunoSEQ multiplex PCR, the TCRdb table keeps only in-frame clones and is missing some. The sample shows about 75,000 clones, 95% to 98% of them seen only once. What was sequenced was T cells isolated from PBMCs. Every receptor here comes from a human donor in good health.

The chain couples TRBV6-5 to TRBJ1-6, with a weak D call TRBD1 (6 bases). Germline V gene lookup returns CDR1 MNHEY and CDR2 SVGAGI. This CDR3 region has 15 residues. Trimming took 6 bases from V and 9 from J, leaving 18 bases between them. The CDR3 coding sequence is TGTGCCAGCAGGCGAGTGGGGAGGGGGGGTTCACCCCTCCACTTT. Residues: CASRRVGRGGSPLHF.

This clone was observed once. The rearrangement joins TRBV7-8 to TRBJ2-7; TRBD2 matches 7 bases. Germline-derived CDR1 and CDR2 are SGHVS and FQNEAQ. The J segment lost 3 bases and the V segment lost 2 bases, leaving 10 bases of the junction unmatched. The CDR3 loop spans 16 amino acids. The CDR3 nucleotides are TGTGCCAGCAGCTTATCCCATGGCGGGAGACGCTACGAGCAGTACTTC. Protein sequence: CASSLSHGGRRYEQYF.

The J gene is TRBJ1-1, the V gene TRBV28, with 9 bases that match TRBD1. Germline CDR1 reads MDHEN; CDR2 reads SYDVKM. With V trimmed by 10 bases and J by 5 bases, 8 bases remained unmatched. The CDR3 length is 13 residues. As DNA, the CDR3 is TGTGCCACGACAGGGGGGCTTCGGACTGAAGCTTTCTTT. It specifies CATTGGLRTEAFF.

For the CDR3, the DNA is TGCAGCGTCGCAAAGACAGGGCACTATGGCTACACCTTC. Translating it yields CSVAKTGHYGYTF. The V and J genes are TRBV29-1 and TRBJ1-2, with 7 bases identical to TRBD1. Germline trimming cut 6 bases from V and 3 bases from J; bases unmatched to any gene: 7. The germline CDR1 and CDR2 sequences are SQVTM and ANQGSEA. The CDR3 contains 13 residues.

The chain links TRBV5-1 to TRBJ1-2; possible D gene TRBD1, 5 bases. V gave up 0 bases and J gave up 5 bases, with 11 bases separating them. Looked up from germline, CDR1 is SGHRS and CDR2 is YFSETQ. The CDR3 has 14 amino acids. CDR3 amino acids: CASSLEAKGYGYTF. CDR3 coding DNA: TGCGCCAGCAGCTTGGAGGCCAAGGGGTATGGCTACACCTTC.

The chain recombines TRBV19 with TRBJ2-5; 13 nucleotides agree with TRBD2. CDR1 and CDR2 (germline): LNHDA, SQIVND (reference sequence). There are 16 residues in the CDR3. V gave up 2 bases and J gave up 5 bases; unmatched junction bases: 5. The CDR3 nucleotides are TGTGCCAGTAGTATAACTAGCGGGGGGGCTTATGAGACCCAGTACTTC. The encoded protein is CASSITSGGAYETQYF.

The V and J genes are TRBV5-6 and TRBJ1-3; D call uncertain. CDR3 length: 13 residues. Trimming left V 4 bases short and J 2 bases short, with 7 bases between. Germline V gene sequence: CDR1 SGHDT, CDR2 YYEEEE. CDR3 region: CASSRRAGNTIYF. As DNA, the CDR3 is TGTGCCAGCAGCCGGAGGGCTGGAAACACCATATATTTT.

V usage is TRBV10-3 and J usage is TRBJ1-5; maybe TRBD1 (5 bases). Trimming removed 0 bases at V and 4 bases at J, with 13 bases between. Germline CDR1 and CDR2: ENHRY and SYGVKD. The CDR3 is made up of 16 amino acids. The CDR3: CAISESPETVNQPQHF. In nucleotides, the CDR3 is TGTGCCATCAGTGAGTCACCTGAGACAGTTAATCAGCCCCAGCATTTT.

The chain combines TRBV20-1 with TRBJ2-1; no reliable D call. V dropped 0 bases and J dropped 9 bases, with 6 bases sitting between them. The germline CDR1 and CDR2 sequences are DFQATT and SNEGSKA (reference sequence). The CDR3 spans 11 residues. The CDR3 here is CSARDVREQFF. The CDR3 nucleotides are TGCAGTGCTAGAGATGTTCGTGAGCAGTTCTTC.

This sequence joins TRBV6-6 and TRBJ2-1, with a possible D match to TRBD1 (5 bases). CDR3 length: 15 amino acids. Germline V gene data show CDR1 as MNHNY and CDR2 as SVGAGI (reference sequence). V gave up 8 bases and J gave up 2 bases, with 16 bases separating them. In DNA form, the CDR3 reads TGTGCCAGCGGATTTAGCAAGGGGACCTACAATGAGCAGTTCTTC. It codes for CASGFSKGTYNEQFF.

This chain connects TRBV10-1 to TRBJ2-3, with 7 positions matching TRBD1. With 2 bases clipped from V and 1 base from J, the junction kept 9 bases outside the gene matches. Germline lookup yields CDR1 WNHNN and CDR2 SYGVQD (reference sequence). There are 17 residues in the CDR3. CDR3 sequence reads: CASSEPGTGAGTDTQYF. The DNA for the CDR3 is TGCGCCAGCAGTGAGCCCGGAACAGGGGCGGGCACAGATACGCAGTATTTT.

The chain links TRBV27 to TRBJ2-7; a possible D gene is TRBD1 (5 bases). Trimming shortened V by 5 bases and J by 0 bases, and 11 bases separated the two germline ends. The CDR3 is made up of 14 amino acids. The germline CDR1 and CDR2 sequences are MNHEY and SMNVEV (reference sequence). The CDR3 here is CASSSYDSSYEQYF. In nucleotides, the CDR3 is TGTGCCAGCAGTAGCTACGACAGCTCCTACGAGCAGTACTTC.

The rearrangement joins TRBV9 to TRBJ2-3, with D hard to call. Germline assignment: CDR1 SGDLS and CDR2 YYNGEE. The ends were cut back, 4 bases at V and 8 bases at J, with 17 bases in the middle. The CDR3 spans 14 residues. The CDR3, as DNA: TGTGCCAGCAGCCTACTCGGTGCCTACGGTACGCAGTATTTT. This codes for CASSLLGAYGTQYF.

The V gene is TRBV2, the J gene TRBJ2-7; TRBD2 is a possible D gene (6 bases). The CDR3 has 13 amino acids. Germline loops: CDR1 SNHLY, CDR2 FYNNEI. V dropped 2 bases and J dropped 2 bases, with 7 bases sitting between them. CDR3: CASSEQRAYEQYF. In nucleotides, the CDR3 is TGTGCCAGCAGTGAACAGCGGGCCTACGAGCAGTACTTC.

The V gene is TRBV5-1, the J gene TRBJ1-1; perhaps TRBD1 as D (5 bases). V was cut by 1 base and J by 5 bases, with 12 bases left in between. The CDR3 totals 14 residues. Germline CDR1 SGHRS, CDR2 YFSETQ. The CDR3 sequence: CASSLQGLTTEAFF. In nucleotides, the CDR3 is TGCGCCAGCAGCTTGCAGGGCCTAACAACTGAAGCTTTCTTT.

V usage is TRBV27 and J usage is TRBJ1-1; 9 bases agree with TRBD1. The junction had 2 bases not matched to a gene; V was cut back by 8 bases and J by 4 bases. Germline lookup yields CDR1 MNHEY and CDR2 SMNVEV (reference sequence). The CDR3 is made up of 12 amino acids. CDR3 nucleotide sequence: TGTGCCAGCGGACAGGGGCTCACTGAAGCTTTCTTT. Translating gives CASGQGLTEAFF.

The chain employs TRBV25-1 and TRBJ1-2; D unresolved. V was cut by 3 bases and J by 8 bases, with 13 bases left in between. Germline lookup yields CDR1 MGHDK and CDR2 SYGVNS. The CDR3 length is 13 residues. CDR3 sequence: CASSESGLRGYTF. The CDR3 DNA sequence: TGTGCCAGCAGTGAGTCGGGGTTGAGGGGCTACACCTTC.

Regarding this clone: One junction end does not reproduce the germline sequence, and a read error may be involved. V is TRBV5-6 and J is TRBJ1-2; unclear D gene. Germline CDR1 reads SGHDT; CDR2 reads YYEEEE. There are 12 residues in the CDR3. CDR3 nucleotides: TGTGCCAGCAGCTTGGCCTTCGCCAGCGGGGACTTC. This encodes CASSLAFASGDF.

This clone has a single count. CDR3 residues: CASSQLTYQETQYF. In DNA form, the CDR3 reads TGCGCCAGCAGCCAACTGACTTACCAAGAGACCCAGTACTTC. This rearrangement joins TRBV4-1 to TRBJ2-5; D uncertain. Trimming cost V 2 bases and J 0 bases, with 7 bases left between them. Germline V lookup: CDR1 MGHRA, CDR2 YSYEKL. This CDR3 spans 14 amino acids.

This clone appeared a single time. The DNA of the CDR3 is TGTGCCACCAATCCGGGACTAGCGTCCGGCGAGCAGTACTTC. This sequence encodes CATNPGLASGEQYF. The chain joins TRBV2 to TRBJ2-7; 10 bases align to TRBD2. Germline V gene data show CDR1 as SNHLY and CDR2 as FYNNEI. V shed 10 bases, J shed 6 bases, and the junction held 12 bases outside the gene matches. CDR3 length equals 14 residues. The full variable domain, completed using reference TRBV2 and TRBJ2-7, is EPEVTQTPSHQVTQMGQEVILRCVPISNHLYFYWYRQILGQKVEFLVSFYNNEISEKSEIFDDQFSVERPDGSNFTLKIRSTKLEDSAMYFCATNPGLASGEQYFGPGTRLTVT.

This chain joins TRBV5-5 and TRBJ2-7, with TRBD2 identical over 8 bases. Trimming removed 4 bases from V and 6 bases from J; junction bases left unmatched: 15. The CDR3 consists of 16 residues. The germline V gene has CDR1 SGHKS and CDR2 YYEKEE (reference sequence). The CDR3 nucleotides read TGTGCCAGCAGCAAGGAGACGGGACTAGGTGGGTCCGAGCAGTACTTC. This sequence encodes CASSKETGLGGSEQYF.

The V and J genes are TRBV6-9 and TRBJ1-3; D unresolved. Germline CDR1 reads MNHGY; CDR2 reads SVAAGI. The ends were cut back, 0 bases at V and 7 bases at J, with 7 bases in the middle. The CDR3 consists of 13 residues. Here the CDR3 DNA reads TGTGCCAGCAGTTATTCCCTTCCGAACACCATATATTTT. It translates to CASSYSLPNTIYF.

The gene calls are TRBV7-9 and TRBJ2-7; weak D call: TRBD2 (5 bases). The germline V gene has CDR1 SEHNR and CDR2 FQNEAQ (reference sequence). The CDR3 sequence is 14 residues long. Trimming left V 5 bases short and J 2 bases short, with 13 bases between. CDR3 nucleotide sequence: TGTGCCAGCAGCCCGACCAGCGGTACCTACGAGCAGTACTTC. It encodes CASSPTSGTYEQYF.

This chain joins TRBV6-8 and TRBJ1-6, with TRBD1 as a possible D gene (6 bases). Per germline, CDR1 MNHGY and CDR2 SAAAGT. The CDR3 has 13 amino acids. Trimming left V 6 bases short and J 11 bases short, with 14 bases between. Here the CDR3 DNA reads TGTGCCAGCAGCAAACAGGGAGGGACACCCCTCCACTTT. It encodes CASSKQGGTPLHF.

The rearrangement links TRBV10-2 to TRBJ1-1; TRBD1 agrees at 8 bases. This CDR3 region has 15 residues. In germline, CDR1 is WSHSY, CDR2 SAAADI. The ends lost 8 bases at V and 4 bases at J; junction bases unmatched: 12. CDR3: CASLGQGRYGTEAFF. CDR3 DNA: TGCGCCAGCCTTGGACAGGGAAGGTATGGCACTGAAGCTTTCTTT.

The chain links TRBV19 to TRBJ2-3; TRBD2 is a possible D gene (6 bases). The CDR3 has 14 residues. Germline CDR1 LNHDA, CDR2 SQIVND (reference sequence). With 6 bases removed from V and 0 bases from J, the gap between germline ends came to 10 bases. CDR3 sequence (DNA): TGTGCCAGTAGATCTAGCGCTAGCACAGATACGCAGTATTTT. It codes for CASRSSASTDTQYF.

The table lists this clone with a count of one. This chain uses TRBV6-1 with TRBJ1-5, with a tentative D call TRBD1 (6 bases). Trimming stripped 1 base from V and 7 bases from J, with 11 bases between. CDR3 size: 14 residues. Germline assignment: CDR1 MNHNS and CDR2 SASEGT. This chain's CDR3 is CASSEGQGMQPQHF. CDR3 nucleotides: TGTGCCAGCAGTGAAGGGCAGGGGATGCAGCCCCAGCATTTT.

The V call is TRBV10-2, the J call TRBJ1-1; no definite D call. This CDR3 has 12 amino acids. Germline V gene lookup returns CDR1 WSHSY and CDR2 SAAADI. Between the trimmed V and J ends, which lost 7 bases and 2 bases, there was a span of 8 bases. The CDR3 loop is CASIDKNTEAFF. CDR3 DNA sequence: TGCGCCAGCATAGACAAAAACACTGAAGCTTTCTTT.

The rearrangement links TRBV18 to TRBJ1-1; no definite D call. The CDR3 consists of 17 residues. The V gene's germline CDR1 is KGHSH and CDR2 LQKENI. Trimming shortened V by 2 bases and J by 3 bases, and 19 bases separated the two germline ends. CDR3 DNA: TGTGCCAGCTCACCAAGGCTGGGCACTCAAGAACACACTGAAGCTTTCTTT. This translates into CASSPRLGTQEHTEAFF. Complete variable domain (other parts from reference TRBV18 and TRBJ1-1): NAGVMQNPRHLVRRRGQEARLRCSPMKGHSHVYWYRQLPEEGLKFMVYLQKENIIDESGMPKERFSAEFPKEGPSILRIQQVVRGDSAAYFCASSPRLGTQEHTEAFFGQGTRLTVV.

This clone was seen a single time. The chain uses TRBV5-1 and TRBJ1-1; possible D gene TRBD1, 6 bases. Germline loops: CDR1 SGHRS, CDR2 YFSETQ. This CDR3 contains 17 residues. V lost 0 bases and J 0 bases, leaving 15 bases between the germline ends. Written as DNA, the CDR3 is TGCGCCAGCAGCTTGGGGGCGACAGGTGGGTTGAACACTGAAGCTTTCTTT. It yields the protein CASSLGATGGLNTEAFF.